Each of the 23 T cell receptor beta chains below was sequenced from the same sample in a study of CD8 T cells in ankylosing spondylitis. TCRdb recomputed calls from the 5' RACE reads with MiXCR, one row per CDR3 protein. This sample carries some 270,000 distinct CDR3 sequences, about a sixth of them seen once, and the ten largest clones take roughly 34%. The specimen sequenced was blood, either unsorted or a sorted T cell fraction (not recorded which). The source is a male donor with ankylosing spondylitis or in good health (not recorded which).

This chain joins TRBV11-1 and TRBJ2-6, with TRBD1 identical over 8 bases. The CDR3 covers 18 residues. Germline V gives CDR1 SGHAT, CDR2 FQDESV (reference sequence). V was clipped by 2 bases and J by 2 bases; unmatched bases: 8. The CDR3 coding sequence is TGTGCCAGCAGCTTACCCGGACAGGGCAAGACTGGGGCCAACGTCCTGACTTTC. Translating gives CASSLPGQGKTGANVLTF.

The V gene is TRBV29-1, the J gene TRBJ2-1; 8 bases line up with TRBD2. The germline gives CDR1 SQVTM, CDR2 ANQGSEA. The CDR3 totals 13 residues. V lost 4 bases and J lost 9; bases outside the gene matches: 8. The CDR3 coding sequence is TGCAGCGTTGCGGGACTAGGGGTGGGTGAGCAGTTCTTC. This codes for CSVAGLGVGEQFF.

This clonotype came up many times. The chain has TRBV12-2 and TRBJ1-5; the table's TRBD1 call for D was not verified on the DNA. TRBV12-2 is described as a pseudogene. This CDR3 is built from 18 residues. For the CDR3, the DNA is TGTGCAAGTCGCTTACTGCGGGGGTCGAGGTATAGCAATCAGCCCCAGCATTTT. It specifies CASRLLRGSRYSNQPQHF.

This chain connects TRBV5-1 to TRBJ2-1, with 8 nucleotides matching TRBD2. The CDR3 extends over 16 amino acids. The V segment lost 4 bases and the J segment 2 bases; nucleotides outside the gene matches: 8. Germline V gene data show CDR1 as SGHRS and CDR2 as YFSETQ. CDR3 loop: CASSDTLAEAYNEQFF. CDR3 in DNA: TGCGCCAGCAGCGACACACTAGCGGAGGCCTACAATGAGCAGTTCTTC.

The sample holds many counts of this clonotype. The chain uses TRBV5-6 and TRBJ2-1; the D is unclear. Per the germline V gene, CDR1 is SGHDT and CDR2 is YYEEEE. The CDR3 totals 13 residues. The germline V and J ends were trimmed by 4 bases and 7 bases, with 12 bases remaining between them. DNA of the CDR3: TGTGCCAGCAGCCCCCGGTTGCGTAATGAGCAGTTCTTC. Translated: CASSPRLRNEQFF.

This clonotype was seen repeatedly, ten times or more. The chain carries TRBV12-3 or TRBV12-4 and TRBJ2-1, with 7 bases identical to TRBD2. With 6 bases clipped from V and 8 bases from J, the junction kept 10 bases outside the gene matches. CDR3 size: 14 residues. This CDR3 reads CASSPVGGVYEQFF. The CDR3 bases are TGTGCCAGCAGCCCTGTTGGGGGGGTATATGAGCAGTTCTTC.

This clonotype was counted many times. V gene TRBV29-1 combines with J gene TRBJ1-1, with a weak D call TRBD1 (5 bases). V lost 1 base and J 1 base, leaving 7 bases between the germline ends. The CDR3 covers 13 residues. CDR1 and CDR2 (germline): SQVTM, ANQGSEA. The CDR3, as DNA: TGCAGCGTTGAAGTAGGGACGAACACTGAAGCTTTCTTT. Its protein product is CSVEVGTNTEAFF.

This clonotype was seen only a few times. DNA for the CDR3: TGTGCCAGCAGCGTAGGATTCCCGGGGGACACCGGGGAGCTGTTTTTT. As protein: CASSVGFPGDTGELFF. This chain links TRBV9 with TRBJ2-2; tentatively, D is TRBD2 (6 bases). The CDR3 length is 16 residues. V gave up 0 bases and J gave up 3 bases, with 12 bases separating them. The germline V gene encodes CDR1 SGDLS and CDR2 YYNGEE.

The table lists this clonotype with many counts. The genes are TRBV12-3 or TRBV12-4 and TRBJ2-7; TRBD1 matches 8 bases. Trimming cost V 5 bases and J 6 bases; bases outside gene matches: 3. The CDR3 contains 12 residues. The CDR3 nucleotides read TGTGCCAGCAGTCAGGGGGCGATCGAGCAGTACTTC. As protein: CASSQGAIEQYF.

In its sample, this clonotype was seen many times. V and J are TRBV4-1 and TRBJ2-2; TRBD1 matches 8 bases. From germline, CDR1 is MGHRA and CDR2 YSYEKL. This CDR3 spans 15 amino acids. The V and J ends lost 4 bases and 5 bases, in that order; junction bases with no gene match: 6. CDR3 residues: CASSRPDRETGELFF. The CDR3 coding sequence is TGCGCCAGCAGCCGTCCGGACAGGGAAACCGGGGAGCTGTTTTTT.

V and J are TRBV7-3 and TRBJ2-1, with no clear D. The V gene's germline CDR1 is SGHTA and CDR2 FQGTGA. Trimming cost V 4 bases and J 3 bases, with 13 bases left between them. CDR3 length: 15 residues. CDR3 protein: CASSSATGYYNEQFF. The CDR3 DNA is TGTGCCAGCAGCTCCGCTACCGGGTACTACAATGAGCAGTTCTTC.

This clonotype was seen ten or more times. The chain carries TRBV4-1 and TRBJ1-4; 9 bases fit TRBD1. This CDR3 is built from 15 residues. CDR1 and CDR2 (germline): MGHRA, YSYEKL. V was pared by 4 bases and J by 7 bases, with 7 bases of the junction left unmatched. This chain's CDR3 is CASSRRDRESEKLFF. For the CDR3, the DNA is TGCGCCAGCAGCCGTCGGGACAGGGAATCTGAAAAACTGTTTTTT.

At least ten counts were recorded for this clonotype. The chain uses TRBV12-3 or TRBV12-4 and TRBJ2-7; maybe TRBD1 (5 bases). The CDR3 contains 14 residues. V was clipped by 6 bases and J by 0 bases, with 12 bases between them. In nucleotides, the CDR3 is TGTGCCAGCAGCCCCGCAGGGTCCTCCTACGAGCAGTACTTC. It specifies CASSPAGSSYEQYF.

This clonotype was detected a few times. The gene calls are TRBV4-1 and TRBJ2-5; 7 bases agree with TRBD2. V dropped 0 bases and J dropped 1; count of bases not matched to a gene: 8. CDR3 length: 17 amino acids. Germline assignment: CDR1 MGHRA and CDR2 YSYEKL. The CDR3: CASSQDPSGATQETQYF. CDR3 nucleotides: TGCGCCAGCAGCCAAGATCCCAGCGGGGCCACCCAAGAGACCCAGTACTTC.

CDR3 protein: CASSLDPAGELFF. DNA of the CDR3: TGTGCCAGCAGTTTAGACCCCGCCGGGGAGCTGTTTTTT. The chain uses TRBV12-3 or TRBV12-4 and TRBJ2-2; unclear D gene. The CDR3 loop spans 13 amino acids. V gave up 1 base and J gave up 6 bases, with 6 bases separating them.

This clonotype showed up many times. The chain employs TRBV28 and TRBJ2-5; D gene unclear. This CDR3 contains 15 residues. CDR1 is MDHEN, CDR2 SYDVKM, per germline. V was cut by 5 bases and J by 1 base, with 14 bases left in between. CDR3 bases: TGTGCCAGCAGTGCGAAGGGCTCCACCCAAGAGACCCAGTACTTC. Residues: CASSAKGSTQETQYF.

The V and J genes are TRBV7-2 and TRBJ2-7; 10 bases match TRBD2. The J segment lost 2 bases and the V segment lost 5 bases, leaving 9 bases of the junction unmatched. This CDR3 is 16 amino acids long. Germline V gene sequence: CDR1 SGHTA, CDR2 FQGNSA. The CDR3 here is CASSPRLAGETYEQYF. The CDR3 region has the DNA TGTGCCAGCAGCCCCCGCCTAGCGGGAGAGACCTACGAGCAGTACTTC.

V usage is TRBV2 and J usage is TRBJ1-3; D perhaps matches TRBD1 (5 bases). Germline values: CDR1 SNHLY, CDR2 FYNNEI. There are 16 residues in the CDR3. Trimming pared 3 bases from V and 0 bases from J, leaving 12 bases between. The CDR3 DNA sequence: TGTGCCAGCAGTGAGGACAACGGGAGCTCTGGAAACACCATATATTTT. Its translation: CASSEDNGSSGNTIYF.

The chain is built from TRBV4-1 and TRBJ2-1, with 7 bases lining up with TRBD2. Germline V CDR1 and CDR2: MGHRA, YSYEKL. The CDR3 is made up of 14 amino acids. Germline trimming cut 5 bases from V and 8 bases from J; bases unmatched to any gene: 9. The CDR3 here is CASSLRDGGYEQFF. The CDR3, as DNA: TGCGCCAGCAGCTTACGGGACGGGGGGTATGAGCAGTTCTTC.

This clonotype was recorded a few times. The CDR3 protein is CASKPLAGATETQYF. The CDR3 DNA follows: TGTGCCAGTAAGCCACTAGCGGGAGCGACTGAGACCCAGTACTTC. This rearrangement joins TRBV27 to TRBJ2-5; 11 bases line up with TRBD2. The CDR3 sequence is 15 residues long. Germline assignment: CDR1 MNHEY and CDR2 SMNVEV (reference sequence). Losses at the gene ends were 9 bases for V and 5 bases for J; bases not matched to a gene: 11.

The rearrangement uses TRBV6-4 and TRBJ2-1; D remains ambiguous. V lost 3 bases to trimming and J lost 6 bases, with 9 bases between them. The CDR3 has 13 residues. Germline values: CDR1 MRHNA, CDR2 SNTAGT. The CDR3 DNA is TGTGCCAGCAGTGATCGAACTTCCAATGAGCAGTTCTTC. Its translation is CASSDRTSNEQFF.

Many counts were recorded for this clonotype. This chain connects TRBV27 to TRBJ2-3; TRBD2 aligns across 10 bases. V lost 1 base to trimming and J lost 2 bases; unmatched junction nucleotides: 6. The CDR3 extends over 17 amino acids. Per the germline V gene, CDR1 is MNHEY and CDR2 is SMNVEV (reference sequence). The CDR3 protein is CASSLFSSGSYTDTQYF. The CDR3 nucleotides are TGTGCCAGCAGTTTATTTTCTAGCGGGAGCTACACAGATACGCAGTATTTT.

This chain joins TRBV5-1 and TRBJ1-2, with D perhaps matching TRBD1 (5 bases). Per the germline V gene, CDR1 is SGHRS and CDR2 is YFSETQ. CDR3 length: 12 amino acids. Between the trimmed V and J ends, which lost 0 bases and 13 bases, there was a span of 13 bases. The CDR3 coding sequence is TGCGCCAGCAGCTTGGAGGGACCGCTGTCCACCTTC. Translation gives CASSLEGPLSTF.